This T cell receptor beta chain was identified during a study of T-cell memory formation after mild COVID-19. The wider study: The TCR clusters were mostly specific to one donor. Whole-study findings and limits: Day 15 to 85 contractors were CD4/CD8 balanced; later expanders leaned CD4+.

TCRdb called the 5' RACE reads again in MiXCR, with one record for every CDR3 protein. The data show 110,000 to 150,000 distinct CDR3 sequences, under 30% seen once. Trimming took 3 bases from V and 5 from J; bases not matched to a gene: 10. CDR3 length: 17 residues. CDR1 is SGDLS, CDR2 YYNGEE, per germline. On this clonotype itself: What it binds is unknown.

Material for sequencing was PBMCs or a T cell subset sorted from them (not recorded which). This clonotype originated in an adult woman who had mild COVID-19 (a few samples of this study predate the infection). Cell type and time point are not known. The chain recombines TRBV9 with TRBJ2-1; 11 bases line up with TRBD2. CDR3 sequence reads: CASSALAGEAGDNEQFF. CDR3 in DNA: TGTGCCAGCAGCGCACTAGCGGGAGAGGCAGGGGACAATGAGCAGTTCTTC.